One and the same sample provided the 32 T cell receptor beta chains below, sequenced in a study of OX40 agonist ivuxolimab in advanced cancers. Assay used: immunoSEQ multiplex PCR; TCRdb lists only in-frame clones, some missing. The sample has roughly 70,000 clones, roughly 82% seen once. The sample here was CD4+ or CD8+ T cells sorted from blood, taken in a trial of the OX40 agonist ivuxolimab. These receptors were collected from an adult with an advanced solid tumor such as melanoma, head and neck, liver or kidney cancer.

CDR3 sequence (DNA): TGTGCCAGCAGCCGAACGGGGTTTTCCTACGAGCAGTACTTC. Encoded protein: CASSRTGFSYEQYF. The rearrangement joins TRBV11-1 to TRBJ2-7, with D tentatively TRBD2 (5 bases). The CDR3 has 14 residues. Germline V gene lookup returns CDR1 SGHAT and CDR2 FQDESV (reference sequence). Trimming removed 5 bases from V and 1 base from J, with 12 bases in between.

The genes are TRBV11-3 and TRBJ2-3; 8 bases map to TRBD2. Germline lookup yields CDR1 SGHNT and CDR2 YENEEA. The V segment lost 0 bases and the J segment 1 base; nucleotides outside the gene matches: 0. The CDR3 is 15 amino acids. DNA for the CDR3: TGTGCCAGCAGCTTAGACGGGGGGGGCACAGATACGCAGTATTTT. It codes for CASSLDGGGTDTQYF.

The rearrangement uses TRBV7-6 and TRBJ2-2; D tentatively fits TRBD1 or TRBD2 (5 bases each). V was trimmed by 1 base and J by 3 bases, leaving 9 bases between them. Germline CDR1 SGHVS, CDR2 FNYEAQ. This CDR3 contains 15 residues. The CDR3 sequence: CASSLGGSDTGELFF. CDR3 nucleotides: TGTGCCAGCAGCTTAGGGGGGTCGGACACCGGGGAGCTGTTTTTT.

This chain joins TRBV12-5 and TRBJ1-5, with D hard to call. The germline V gene has CDR1 LGHNT and CDR2 FRNRAP. CDR3 length equals 14 residues. The ends were cut back, 3 bases at V and 2 bases at J, with 8 bases in the middle. The CDR3 DNA sequence: TGTGCTAGTGGTTTTAGAGCAGGCAATCAGCCCCAGCATTTT. Protein sequence: CASGFRAGNQPQHF. Complete variable domain (other parts from reference TRBV12-5 and TRBJ1-5): DARVTQTPRHKVTEMGQEVTMRCQPILGHNTVFWYRQTMMQGLELLAYFRNRAPLDDSGMPKDRFSAEMPDATLATLKIQPSEPRDSAVYFCASGFRAGNQPQHFGDGTRLSIL.

This clone has a single count. The rearrangement links TRBV5-1 to TRBJ2-1; 7 bases map to TRBD1. The CDR3 covers 15 residues. Per the germline V gene, CDR1 is SGHRS and CDR2 is YFSETQ. The V gene end was trimmed by 0 bases and the J gene end by 6 bases; junction bases not matched to a gene: 6. DNA of the CDR3: TGCGCCAGCAGCTTGGAAGCGTCAGGGGGCAATGAGCAGTTCTTC. Amino acid sequence: CASSLEASGGNEQFF.

This sequence joins TRBV19 and TRBJ2-5; TRBD2 aligns across 9 bases. The CDR3 runs to 12 residues. CDR1 is LNHDA and CDR2 is SQIVND in the germline V gene (reference sequence). Unmatched junction bases numbered 2, after V lost 6 bases and J lost 6 bases. In nucleotides, the CDR3 is TGTGCCAGTAGGACTAGCGGACAGACCCAGTACTTC. It translates to CASRTSGQTQYF.

A single count supports this clone. V usage is TRBV4-2 and J usage is TRBJ1-2, with TRBD1 matching 9 bases. The trim removed 0 bases at V and 2 bases at J, leaving 7 bases unmatched. This CDR3 spans 17 amino acids. The V gene's germline CDR1 is LGHNA and CDR2 YNFKEQ. CDR3 coding DNA: TGTGCCAGCAGCCAAGACCTCTCCGGGACAGGGAACTATGGCTACACCTTC. Translated: CASSQDLSGTGNYGYTF.

The J gene is TRBJ2-7, the V gene TRBV11-2; 8 bases fit TRBD1. Germline V gene data show CDR1 as SGHAT and CDR2 as FQNNGV. The length of the CDR3 is 15 residues. With V trimmed by 5 bases and J by 5 bases, 11 bases remained unmatched. CDR3 loop: CASSGIMDRDHEQYF. Here the CDR3 DNA reads TGTGCCAGCAGCGGGATCATGGACAGGGACCACGAGCAGTACTTC.

The CDR3 is CASSQDTSGNTIYF. CDR3 DNA sequence: TGTGCCAGCAGCCAAGACACCTCTGGAAACACCATATATTTT. This rearrangement joins TRBV14 to TRBJ1-3; D is unclear. The CDR3 loop spans 14 amino acids. V was clipped by 0 bases and J by 0 bases, with 3 bases between them. Germline V gene lookup returns CDR1 SGHDN and CDR2 FVKESK.

This clone was counted a single time. The chain employs TRBV6-6 and TRBJ2-3, with 8 bases lining up with TRBD2. The J segment lost 2 bases and the V segment lost 6 bases, leaving 10 bases of the junction unmatched. The germline V gene has CDR1 MNHNY and CDR2 SVGAGI (reference sequence). There are 16 residues in the CDR3. CDR3 DNA: TGTGCCAGCAGGCCCCTAAAAGCGGGAGCCACAGATACGCAGTATTTT. Translating it yields CASRPLKAGATDTQYF.

The chain links TRBV5-1 to TRBJ2-7; D unresolved. The CDR3 is made up of 12 amino acids. V was trimmed by 0 bases and J by 3 bases, leaving 4 bases between them. Germline V gene data show CDR1 as SGHRS and CDR2 as YFSETQ. For the CDR3, the DNA is TGCGCCAGCAGCTTGGACAACTACGAGCAGTACTTC. Translated, it gives CASSLDNYEQYF. The variable domain in full, with the rest retrieved from reference TRBV5-1 and TRBJ2-7, is KAGVTQTPRYLIKTRGQQVTLSCSPISGHRSVSWYQQTPGQGLQFLFEYFSETQRNKGNFPGRFSGRQFSNSRSEMNVSTLELGDSALYLCASSLDNYEQYFGPGTRLTVT.

This sequence joins TRBV25-1 and TRBJ2-5; possible D gene TRBD1, 6 bases. Germline V CDR1 and CDR2: MGHDK, SYGVNS. The V gene lost 7 bases and the J gene lost 2 bases, with 11 bases spanning the gap. This CDR3 has 13 amino acids. In nucleotides, the CDR3 is TGTGCCAGCACCCGGACAGTACAAGAGACCCAGTACTTC. It translates to CASTRTVQETQYF.

This clone is a singleton in its sample. The rearrangement links TRBV20-1 to TRBJ1-4; D possibly corresponds to TRBD1 (6 bases). CDR3 length: 11 residues. Looked up from germline, CDR1 is DFQATT and CDR2 is SNEGSKA (reference sequence). Trimming took 8 bases from V and 8 from J, leaving 12 bases between them. The CDR3 nucleotides are TGCAGTTCACTTAGGGGGGAAAAACTGTTTTTT. As protein: CSSLRGEKLFF.

The chain has TRBV19 and TRBJ2-3, with a tentative D call TRBD1 (6 bases). This CDR3 has 14 residues. Germline values: CDR1 LNHDA, CDR2 SQIVND (reference sequence). The V gene lost 3 bases and the J gene lost 1 base, with 8 bases spanning the gap. This CDR3 is CASSIPGGTDTQYF. The CDR3 DNA sequence: TGTGCCAGTAGTATTCCAGGGGGCACAGATACGCAGTATTTT.

The chain uses TRBV7-3 and TRBJ2-7, with D perhaps TRBD1 (5 bases). CDR3 length: 14 amino acids. Per the germline V gene, CDR1 is SGHTA and CDR2 is FQGTGA. Trimming took off 5 bases at V and 2 bases at J, with 13 bases between the two ends. CDR3 in DNA: TGTGCCAGCAGCGTCCAGGGATCAACCTACGAGCAGTACTTC. Translation: CASSVQGSTYEQYF.

The V gene is TRBV5-1, the J gene TRBJ2-5; D tentatively fits TRBD1 or TRBD2 (5 bases each). V was clipped by 1 base and J by 4 bases, with 11 bases between them. The germline V gene encodes CDR1 SGHRS and CDR2 YFSETQ. There are 14 residues in the CDR3. DNA for the CDR3: TGCGCCAGCAGCTTGTTGGGGGATGGAGAGACCCAGTACTTC. Protein sequence: CASSLLGDGETQYF. The full variable domain, with the rest looked up from reference TRBV5-1 and TRBJ2-5, is KAGVTQTPRYLIKTRGQQVTLSCSPISGHRSVSWYQQTPGQGLQFLFEYFSETQRNKGNFPGRFSGRQFSNSRSEMNVSTLELGDSALYLCASSLLGDGETQYFGPGTRLLVL.

The chain recombines TRBV10-1 with TRBJ2-7; TRBD1 or TRBD2 may be the D gene (6 bases each). Germline V CDR1 and CDR2: WNHNN, SYGVQD (reference sequence). The CDR3 length is 13 residues. Trimming cost V 0 bases and J 8 bases, with 11 bases left between them. The CDR3 spells CASSESPGAKQYF. In DNA, the CDR3 is TGCGCCAGCAGTGAGTCCCCGGGGGCCAAGCAGTACTTC.

The rearrangement joins TRBV7-2 to TRBJ1-1; D call uncertain. The CDR3 spans 15 residues. Deletions cut 2 bases from V and 1 base from J, with 11 bases between. The germline V gene has CDR1 SGHTA and CDR2 FQGNSA. The CDR3 sequence: CASSLWEGRNTEAFF. The CDR3 nucleotides read TGTGCCAGCAGCTTATGGGAGGGAAGGAACACTGAAGCTTTCTTT.

The chain uses TRBV2 and TRBJ2-3; unclear D gene. V was pared by 1 base and J by 4 bases, with 6 bases between. The CDR3 has 13 amino acids. CDR1 is SNHLY, CDR2 FYNNEI, per germline. The CDR3 loop is CASSEEMADTQYF. The CDR3 DNA reads as TGTGCCAGCAGTGAAGAAATGGCAGATACGCAGTATTTT.

The chain joins TRBV7-3 to TRBJ1-1; D remains unclear. The CDR3 spans 16 residues. V lost 0 bases and J 0 bases, leaving 11 bases between the germline ends. Germline CDR1 is SGHTA and CDR2 is FQGTGA. CDR3 region: CASSLTFGALNTEAFF. CDR3 coding DNA: TGTGCCAGCAGCTTAACGTTTGGAGCTCTGAACACTGAAGCTTTCTTT.

In this sample, this clone turned up many times. The rearrangement uses TRBV28 and TRBJ2-1; D possibly matches TRBD1 or TRBD2 (7 bases each). Germline V gives CDR1 MDHEN, CDR2 SYDVKM. The CDR3 is made up of 16 amino acids. V lost 7 bases to trimming and J lost 7 bases, with 23 bases between them. The CDR3 DNA reads TGTGCCAGCACCTCTTCCCGGAACAGGGGAGGGAATGAGCAGTTCTTC. The encoded protein is CASTSSRNRGGNEQFF.

The chain joins TRBV7-9 to TRBJ1-4, with D perhaps TRBD1 (5 bases). The CDR3 is 15 amino acids. CDR1 and CDR2 from the germline V gene are SEHNR and FQNEAQ (reference sequence). V lost 4 bases and J lost 8, with 17 bases in between. CDR3 nucleotide sequence: TGTGCCAGCAGCTCCAGTGGGGGGGTTAGCGAAAAACTGTTTTTT. It is translated as CASSSSGGVSEKLFF.

The chain uses TRBV5-1 and TRBJ2-5, with D possibly being TRBD1 (6 bases). The CDR3 has 15 amino acids. Germline V lookup: CDR1 SGHRS, CDR2 YFSETQ. Trimming left V 0 bases short and J 1 base short, with 10 bases between. CDR3 residues: CASSLVGGAQETQYF. The DNA of the CDR3 is TGCGCCAGCAGCTTGGTTGGGGGCGCCCAAGAGACCCAGTACTTC.

The chain couples TRBV7-2 to TRBJ1-3; tentative D call: TRBD1 (5 bases). The germline V gene has CDR1 SGHTA and CDR2 FQGNSA. Trimming stripped 5 bases from V and 2 bases from J, with 16 bases between. The CDR3 is 16 residues long. CDR3 nucleotides: TGTGCCAGCAGCCCGAATGGGGCCCGGGCTGGAAACACCATATATTTT. It translates to CASSPNGARAGNTIYF. Variable domain in full (rest from reference TRBV7-2 and TRBJ1-3): GAGVSQSPSNKVTEKGKDVELRCDPISGHTALYWYRQSLGQGLEFLIYFQGNSAPDKSGLPSDRFSAERTGGSVSTLTIQRTQQEDSAVYLCASSPNGARAGNTIYFGEGSWLTVV.

A single count supports this clone. The chain employs TRBV27 and TRBJ1-5; TRBD1 aligns across 9 bases. The CDR3 loop spans 16 amino acids. Looked up from germline, CDR1 is MNHEY and CDR2 is SMNVEV (reference sequence). With 4 bases clipped from V and 5 bases from J, the junction kept 9 bases outside the gene matches. The CDR3 DNA reads TGTGCCAGCAGTTCCACAGGGGGCAGGGAGGATCAGCCCCAGCATTTT. Translated: CASSSTGGREDQPQHF.

This clone was counted once. The rearrangement uses TRBV30 and TRBJ2-3, with 16 bases matching TRBD2. With 0 bases clipped from V and 4 bases from J, the junction kept 1 base outside the gene matches. This CDR3 comprises 16 residues. The germline V gene encodes CDR1 GTSNPN and CDR2 SVGIG (reference sequence). The CDR3 sequence is CAWSVGTSGRADTQYF. Here the CDR3 DNA reads TGTGCCTGGAGTGTAGGGACTAGCGGGAGGGCAGATACGCAGTATTTT.

This sequence joins TRBV18 and TRBJ2-1; the match to TRBD1 covers 9 bases. Unmatched junction bases numbered 6, after V lost 5 bases and J lost 4 bases. This CDR3 contains 15 residues. CDR1 and CDR2 from the germline V gene are KGHSH and LQKENI. CDR3 in amino acids: CASSTPGQGYNEQFF. The CDR3 region has the DNA TGTGCCAGCTCAACTCCGGGACAGGGATACAATGAGCAGTTCTTC.

The chain links TRBV5-4 to TRBJ2-7; the D is unclear. V was clipped by 4 bases and J by 0 bases, with 14 bases between them. Germline CDR1 is SGHNT and CDR2 is YYREEE (reference sequence). The CDR3 loop spans 15 amino acids. As DNA, the CDR3 is TGTGCCAGCAGCGACGAAAGCAGGCCCTCCTACGAGCAGTACTTC. Translation gives CASSDESRPSYEQYF.

The gene calls are TRBV5-1 and TRBJ2-7; 7 bases agree with TRBD2. This CDR3 region has 15 residues. The junction had 5 bases not matched to a gene; V was cut back by 0 bases and J by 2 bases. From germline, CDR1 is SGHRS and CDR2 YFSETQ. This CDR3 reads CASSLAAGAPYEQYF. CDR3 nucleotide sequence: TGCGCCAGCAGCTTGGCGGCGGGAGCTCCCTACGAGCAGTACTTC.

The genes are TRBV9 and TRBJ2-7; 11 bases map to TRBD2. The ends lost 3 bases at V and 5 bases at J; junction bases unmatched: 13. The CDR3 is 17 amino acids. Germline CDR1 is SGDLS and CDR2 is YYNGEE. This CDR3 reads CASSADSTSGDRNEQYF. The CDR3 DNA reads TGTGCCAGCAGCGCAGATTCGACTAGCGGGGATAGGAACGAGCAGTACTTC.

V is TRBV19 and J is TRBJ1-1; the D gene is possibly TRBD1 (6 bases). Trimming removed 7 bases from V and 2 bases from J, with 14 bases in between. CDR1 and CDR2 from the germline V gene are LNHDA and SQIVND (reference sequence). This CDR3 has 14 amino acids. CDR3 in amino acids: CASNVPGHNTEAFF. The DNA for the CDR3 is TGTGCCAGTAATGTCCCGGGACATAACACTGAAGCTTTCTTT.

CDR3 amino acids: CASSEVGGSSNQPQHF. DNA for the CDR3: TGTGCCAGCAGTGAAGTTGGGGGGTCGAGCAATCAGCCCCAGCATTTT. This chain joins TRBV6-1 and TRBJ1-5; a weak D match, TRBD1 (5 bases). With 1 base removed from V and 1 base from J, the gap between germline ends came to 11 bases. Germline assignment: CDR1 MNHNS and CDR2 SASEGT. The CDR3 length is 16 residues.